The rows below give T cell receptor beta chains drawn from one sample of a study of shared clonotypes between healthy human individuals. The table came from immunoSEQ multiplex PCR; TCRdb's copy has only in-frame clones and leaves some out. The sample contains some 800,000 clones, 80% to 95% of which appear only once. Sequenced input: naive CD8+ T cells sorted from blood. The receptors were gathered from a man aged 25 to 40 in good health. Each CDR3 is given with its conserved first and last residue. The order of the fields is clone size, V gene, J gene, D gene, CDR3 DNA, CDR3 protein. A D gene is named only where the DNA matches it firmly. Where a row states a size, it is once, few, many or the class of an expanded clone; other rows omit it.

.	TRBV5-8	TRBJ2-6	TRBD2	TGTGCCAGCAGCTTTCCCGGGACTACTGGGGCCAACGTCCTGACTTTC	CASSFPGTTGANVLTF
.	TRBV5-1	TRBJ2-7	TRBD1	TGCGCCAGCAGCTTCCGACAGGGGTGGTACGAGCAGTACTTC	CASSFRQGWYEQYF
once	TRBV29-1	TRBJ2-2	.	TGCAGCGTCGTCAGGGTGGACACCGGGGAGCTGTTTTTT	CSVVRVDTGELFF
.	TRBV7-9	TRBJ2-5	TRBD2	TGTGCCAGCAGCCCCCTAGCGGGATTCGCTCAAGAGACCCAGTACTTC	CASSPLAGFAQETQYF
.	TRBV29-1	TRBJ2-7	.	TGCAGCGTTTCACCTCCGAGCTCCTACGAGCAGTACTTC	CSVSPPSSYEQYF
.	TRBV9	TRBJ2-1	.	TGTGCCAGCAGCGTAGAAGGGGTTGTCTACAATGAGCAGTTCTTC	CASSVEGVVYNEQFF
.	TRBV27	TRBJ2-7	.	TGTGCCAGCAGCCCCAGCGCGTCCTACGAGCAGTACTTC	CASSPSASYEQYF
.	TRBV5-4	TRBJ2-1	.	TGTGCCAGCAGCTTGGGGGTCGGGGCAGCCAAGCACTCCTACAATGAGCAGTTCTTC	CASSLGVGAAKHSYNEQFF
.	TRBV9	TRBJ2-5	.	TGTGCCAGCAAGGGACCGTTCCAAGAGACCCAGTACTTC	CASKGPFQETQYF
.	TRBV4-1	TRBJ2-7	.	TGCGCCAGCAGCCTTCATACTGCGGGATACTACGAGCAGTACTTC	CASSLHTAGYYEQYF
.	TRBV27	TRBJ2-7	.	TGTGCCAGCAGTTTATCTACTAGCAACTACGAGCAGTACTTC	CASSLSTSNYEQYF
.	TRBV4-1	TRBJ2-5	.	TGCGCCAGCAGCCAATTCAATGGGGGGCGGGAGACCCAGTACTTC	CASSQFNGGRETQYF
.	TRBV7-6	TRBJ2-1	.	TGTGCCAGCAGCTCCCCCGGAGCCTACAATGAGCAGTTCTTC	CASSSPGAYNEQFF
.	TRBV6-5	TRBJ1-1	.	TGTGCCAGCAGTTACTCTTCCACGGGCACTGAAGCTTTCTTT	CASSYSSTGTEAFF
.	TRBV30	TRBJ2-7	TRBD2	TGTGCCGTCGACTGGGGAGGGAGCTCCTACGAGCAGTACTTC	CAVDWGGSSYEQYF
.	TRBV19	TRBJ1-1	TRBD1	TGTGCCAGTAGTCCGACCCTCGTCCTCGACAGGGAAACTGAAGCTTTCTTT	CASSPTLVLDRETEAFF
.	TRBV29-1	TRBJ2-7	.	TGCAGCGTTGTGGGAGGGGGGTACGAGCAGTACTTC	CSVVGGGYEQYF
.	TRBV28	TRBJ2-3	TRBD2	TGTGCCAGCAGTTTCCCCCCGGGACTAGCATCCGATACGCAGTATTTT	CASSFPPGLASDTQYF
once	TRBV7-2	TRBJ2-5	TRBD1	TGTGCCAGCAGCTTAGGAATGGCAGGGGGAGAGACCCAGTACTTC	CASSLGMAGGETQYF
.	TRBV30	TRBJ2-7	TRBD1	TGTGCCTGGACCGAAGGGACAGGGGCATGGGAGCAGTACTTC	CAWTEGTGAWEQYF
.	TRBV6-1	TRBJ2-3	TRBD2	TGTGCCAGCACTGCTAGCGGGAGGGGGGTGGATACGCAGTATTTT	CASTASGRGVDTQYF
few	TRBV2	TRBJ1-1	.	TGTGCCAGCTCACCCCGAGATGGGGACACTGAAGCTTTCTTT	CASSPRDGDTEAFF
.	TRBV18	TRBJ2-3	.	TGTGCCAGCTCTTCATACACAGATACGCAGTATTTT	CASSSYTDTQYF
.	TRBV27	TRBJ2-7	TRBD2	TGTGCCAGCAGTTCTAGCGGGTTGGGCTCCTACGAGCAGTACTTC	CASSSSGLGSYEQYF
.	TRBV1	TRBJ1-4	.	TGCACCAGCAGCCGACGAGGCACAATTAATGAAAAACTGTTTTTT	CTSSRRGTINEKLFF
.	TRBV13	TRBJ2-5	TRBD1	TGTGCCAGCAGCTTAGGACCGGGACAGGCCTACTTC	CASSLGPGQAYF
once	TRBV30	TRBJ2-1	.	TGTGCCTGGACCGAAACTATCTACAGGACCTACAATGAGCAGTTCTTC	CAWTETIYRTYNEQFF
once	TRBV27	TRBJ2-7	.	TGTGCCAGCAGTGCTAAAGCGGAATCCTACGAGCAGTACTTC	CASSAKAESYEQYF
.	TRBV12-5	TRBJ2-5	TRBD2	TGTGCTAGTGGTTTGGTTCTAGCGGGAGGGCCATCGGAGACCCAGTACTTC	CASGLVLAGGPSETQYF
.	TRBV27	TRBJ2-7	.	TGTGCCAGCAGTTTCCCCGGGAGAGTCTACGAGCAGTACTTC	CASSFPGRVYEQYF
.	TRBV27	TRBJ2-1	.	TGTGCCAGCAGTTCGGTCCGTAGTGAGCAGTTCTTC	CASSSVRSEQFF
.	TRBV4-1	TRBJ2-7	TRBD1	TGCGCCAGCAGCCAAGTGTGGGACAGTTACTACGAGCAGTACTTC	CASSQVWDSYYEQYF
.	TRBV10-2	TRBJ2-7	.	TGCGCCAGCAGTGGGGGGGCGCCGTACGAGCAGTACTTC	CASSGGAPYEQYF
.	TRBV29-1	TRBJ2-7	.	TGCAGCGGCAGGGATACCGACTACGAGCAGTACTTC	CSGRDTDYEQYF
.	TRBV7-2	TRBJ2-3	TRBD2	TGTGCCAGCAGCTCCGGCCTAGCGGGCTTTTCAGATACGCAGTATTTT	CASSSGLAGFSDTQYF
.	TRBV19	TRBJ2-3	.	TGTGCCAGTAGTAGCGGAACCACAGATACGCAGTATTTT	CASSSGTTDTQYF
.	TRBV2	TRBJ2-1	TRBD2	TGTGCCACCGCACAAACTAGCGGGAGTTTGGATGAGCAGTTCTTC	CATAQTSGSLDEQFF
.	TRBV7-9	TRBJ2-2	TRBD1	TGTGCCAGCAGCGGAAGACAGGGCACCGGGGAGCTGTTTTTT	CASSGRQGTGELFF
once	TRBV27	TRBJ2-3	TRBD1	TGTGCCACCGAATCACGGACAGGGATGACAGATACGCAGTATTTT	CATESRTGMTDTQYF
few	TRBV27	TRBJ2-7	TRBD2	TGTGCCAGCAGCCCATCGCTACTAGCGGGAGCTAGGGAGCAGTACTTC	CASSPSLLAGAREQYF
.	TRBV27	TRBJ2-1	.	TGTGCCAGCAGTTTTCAGGTCTTGACGCCGTTTTACCCAACAGTAGATGAGCAGTTCTTC	CASSFQVLTPFYPTVDEQFF
.	TRBV18	TRBJ2-1	TRBD1	TGTGCCAGCTCACCACAGGGGGCGATTGAGCAGTTCTTC	CASSPQGAIEQFF
.	TRBV5-4	TRBJ2-3	TRBD2	TGTGCCAGCAGCTTGGCGGGACTAGCGAGAGATACGCAGTATTTT	CASSLAGLARDTQYF
.	TRBV6-4	TRBJ2-1	TRBD2	TGTGCCAGCAGTGAGCGGGAGGGCCCGGAGTGGGAGCAGTTCTTC	CASSEREGPEWEQFF
.	TRBV11-2	TRBJ2-1	.	TGTGCCAGCAGCTTAGAGGTAAGCTCCTACAATGAGCAGTTCTTC	CASSLEVSSYNEQFF
.	TRBV27	TRBJ2-5	TRBD2	TGTGCCAGTAGCGTTAGTCCTAGCGGGAGCAGCGAGACCCAGTACTTC	CASSVSPSGSSETQYF
.	TRBV6-1	TRBJ2-1	TRBD1	TGTGCCAGCAGTACAGGGGGTCACAATGAGCAGTTCTTC	CASSTGGHNEQFF
.	TRBV4-2	TRBJ2-2	TRBD1	TGTGCCAGCAGCCAAGAATTCGGAGACAGGGATACCGGGGAGCTGTTTTTT	CASSQEFGDRDTGELFF
few	TRBV10-2	TRBJ1-5	.	TGCGCCAGCACTCATAGCAATCAGCCCCAGCATTTT	CASTHSNQPQHF
once	TRBV11-2	TRBJ2-7	.	TGTGCCAGCAGCTTAAGTGGGGGCAGCTACGAGCAGTACTTC	CASSLSGGSYEQYF
.	TRBV11-2	TRBJ2-3	.	TGTGCCAGCAGCTTAGAGGTCGCCCCCGTGGGGCAGTATTTT	CASSLEVAPVGQYF